This TCR beta chain was sequenced for a study of human T cells and chemical hapten exposure. About the study: Diphenylcyclopropenone was administered weekly to the scalp of patients throughout the approximately 25-week study. Study-wide results and limits: Donors, who had alopecia, may show an immune response that differs from healthy people's.

To note about this clonotype: What it binds is unknown.

Each CDR3 protein gets one entry after TCRdb re-called the RACE reads with MiXCR. Here the sample spans 180,000 or so distinct CDR3 sequences, 25% to 30% being singletons. Documented time point: pre-sensitization, week 0. Treatment specified: therapeutic diphenylcyclopropenone sensitization with weekly scalp DPC. Germline CDR1 and CDR2: SGHTA and FQGNSA. The CDR3 has 15 residues. Trimming took 2 bases from V and 5 from J, leaving 16 bases between them. The input for sequencing was whole blood, taken in connection with sensitization to the hapten diphenylcyclopropenone (DPC). The J gene is TRBJ2-7, the V gene TRBV7-2; TRBD1 is a possible D gene (6 bases). This TCR was recovered from a young woman with alopecia areata. Some clones in this sample may be carry-over from other donors' samples. The CDR3 sequence: CASSLTTQRGNEQYF. The CDR3, as DNA: TGTGCCAGCAGCTTAACGACCCAAAGGGGGAACGAGCAGTACTTC. The variable domain in full, with the rest retrieved from reference TRBV7-2 and TRBJ2-7, is GAGVSQSPSNKVTEKGKDVELRCDPISGHTALYWYRQSLGQGLEFLIYFQGNSAPDKSGLPSDRFSAERTGGSVSTLTIQRTQQEDSAVYLCASSLTTQRGNEQYFGPGTRLTVT.